The source of this TCR beta chain is a study of cytomegalovirus exposure and HLA in healthy donors. Study-wide results and limits: Cytomegalovirus status was reportedly diagnosed by the classifier with high sensitivity and specificity.

PCR used 60 Vbeta primers and 13 Jbeta primers. Clones were read by immunoSEQ multiplex PCR, and TCRdb kept only the in-frame ones, dropping some. The sample shows about 190,000 clones, 80% to 85% of them seen only once. This CDR3 comprises 15 residues. Trimming stripped 3 bases from V and 4 bases from J, with 13 bases between. Germline V lookup: CDR1 LNHDA, CDR2 SQIVND (reference sequence). In its sample, this clone was seen a few times. The antigen remains undetermined. The chain is built from TRBV19 and TRBJ2-1; D is possibly TRBD1 (6 bases). The material sequenced was PBMCs. This TCR was sampled from a woman under 30 in good health and CMV-seronegative. DNA for the CDR3: TGTGCCAGTAGTATTGACCAGGGGTTTTACAATGAGCAGTTCTTC. Its translation is CASSIDQGFYNEQFF.